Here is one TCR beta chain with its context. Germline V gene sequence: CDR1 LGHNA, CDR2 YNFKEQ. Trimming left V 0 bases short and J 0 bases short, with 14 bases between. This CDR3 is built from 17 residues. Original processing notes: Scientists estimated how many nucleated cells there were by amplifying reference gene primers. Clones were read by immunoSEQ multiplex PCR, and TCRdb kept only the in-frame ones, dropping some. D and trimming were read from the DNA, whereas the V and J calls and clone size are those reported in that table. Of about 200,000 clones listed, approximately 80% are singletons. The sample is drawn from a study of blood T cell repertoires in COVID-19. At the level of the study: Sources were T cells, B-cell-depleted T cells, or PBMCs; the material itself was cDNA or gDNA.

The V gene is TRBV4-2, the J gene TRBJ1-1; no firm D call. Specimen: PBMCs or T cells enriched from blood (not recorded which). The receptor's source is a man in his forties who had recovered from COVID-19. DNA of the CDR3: TGTGCCAGCAGCCAAGAGGTGGTCTTCCAGATGAACACTGAAGCTTTCTTT. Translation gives CASSQEVVFQMNTEAFF.